The 23 T cell receptor beta chains below all came from one sample that was sequenced in a study of T-cell reconstitution after alpha-beta-depleted transplantation in children. Construction of the TCRbeta library involved unique molecular identifiers. TCRdb re-called the PCR reads with MiXCR, one entry per CDR3 protein. The data contain around 670,000 distinct CDR3 sequences, around 13% of them singletons. The sample consisted of PBMCs, taken before TCRalphabeta/CD19-depleted stem cell transplant. The receptors shown here come from a girl between 2 and 10 years old with congenital amegakaryocytic thrombocytopenia, due to receive a stem cell transplant.

The chain employs TRBV18 and TRBJ2-1; 8 nucleotides align to TRBD2. The CDR3 covers 19 residues. The V and J ends lost 2 bases and 0 bases, in that order; junction bases with no gene match: 12. Looked up from germline, CDR1 is KGHSH and CDR2 is LQKENI. The CDR3 DNA reads TGTGCCAGCTCACCAATTGCGGGAGGAATACAGCCCTCCTACAATGAGCAGTTCTTC. The encoded protein is CASSPIAGGIQPSYNEQFF.

The sample holds a few counts of this clonotype. The chain is built from TRBV4-1 and TRBJ2-2; 7 nucleotides line up with TRBD2. The V gene end was trimmed by 3 bases and the J gene end by 4 bases; junction bases not matched to a gene: 8. Germline V lookup: CDR1 MGHRA, CDR2 YSYEKL. The CDR3 extends over 16 amino acids. The CDR3, as DNA: TGCGCCAGCAGCCATAAAGCGGGAAAGCCCACCGGGGAGCTGTTTTTT. Its protein is CASSHKAGKPTGELFF.

The chain has TRBV11-2 and TRBJ2-3; possible D gene TRBD2, 6 bases. Germline V CDR1 and CDR2: SGHAT, FQNNGV. V lost 3 bases and J 2 bases, leaving 12 bases between the germline ends. The length of the CDR3 is 15 residues. CDR3 in amino acids: CASSFGLATTDTQYF. DNA of the CDR3: TGTGCCAGCAGCTTTGGCCTAGCGACCACAGATACGCAGTATTTT.

The sample holds a few counts of this clonotype. V gene TRBV12-3 or TRBV12-4 combines with J gene TRBJ1-2; D is unresolved. The CDR3 consists of 13 residues. The V and J ends lost 3 bases and 2 bases respectively, with 7 bases between them. The CDR3 coding sequence is TGTGCCAGCAGTTTCTTGGAGAACTATGGCTACACCTTC. Translated: CASSFLENYGYTF.

The genes are TRBV20-1 and TRBJ2-3; TRBD2 matches at 9 bases. From germline, CDR1 is DFQATT and CDR2 SNEGSKA (reference sequence). The CDR3 covers 17 residues. The trim removed 5 bases at V and 5 bases at J, leaving 17 bases unmatched. CDR3 sequence: CSALSLLAGVLEDTQYF. In nucleotides, the CDR3 is TGCAGTGCTCTATCCCTATTAGCGGGAGTTCTAGAAGATACGCAGTATTTT.

This sequence joins TRBV5-1 and TRBJ2-3; D gene ambiguous. V lost 3 bases and J lost 2, with 10 bases in between. The CDR3 contains 14 residues. Germline lookup yields CDR1 SGHRS and CDR2 YFSETQ. The CDR3, as DNA: TGCGCCAGCAGCTCGATGGGTTACACAGATACGCAGTATTTT. It encodes CASSSMGYTDTQYF.

This chain links TRBV6-2 or TRBV6-3 with TRBJ2-7, with D unresolved. The length of the CDR3 is 18 residues. Germline CDR1 is MNHEY and CDR2 is SVGEGT. With 4 bases removed from V and 0 bases from J, the gap between germline ends came to 22 bases. The CDR3 DNA sequence: TGTGCCAGCAGTTCCTTTCCTTATCCCAGACGGAGCTCCTACGAGCAGTACTTC. Residues: CASSSFPYPRRSSYEQYF.

This clonotype was counted only a few times. This chain links TRBV5-4 with TRBJ2-1; D unclear. Germline CDR1 reads SGHNT; CDR2 reads YYREEE (reference sequence). V lost 4 bases and J 5 bases, leaving 13 bases between the germline ends. The CDR3 sequence is 14 residues long. The CDR3: CASSPFNSDNEQFF. CDR3 nucleotide sequence: TGTGCCAGCAGCCCCTTTAACAGTGACAATGAGCAGTTCTTC. Using reference TRBV5-4 and TRBJ2-1 for the parts outside the CDR3, the full variable domain is ETGVTQSPTHLIKTRGQQVTLRCSSQSGHNTVSWYQQALGQGPQFIFQYYREEENGRGNFPPRFSGLQFPNYSSELNVNALELDDSALYLCASSPFNSDNEQFFGPGTRLTVL.

This clonotype showed up many times. The genes are TRBV20-1 and TRBJ2-4; no clear D gene. The V end lost 4 bases, the J end lost 0 bases, and 25 bases lay between the germline ends. This CDR3 contains 19 residues. Germline loops: CDR1 DFQATT, CDR2 SNEGSKA (reference sequence). The CDR3 reads CSATFDGRTTQVAKNIQYF. DNA of the CDR3: TGCAGTGCTACCTTCGACGGAAGAACAACCCAGGTAGCCAAAAACATTCAGTACTTC.

This clonotype has a count of ten or more. The CDR3 DNA is TGCAGTGCTACGCCACTAGGGAGGGAAGAGACCCAGTACTTC. Its translation: CSATPLGREETQYF. The chain uses TRBV20-1 and TRBJ2-5; TRBD2 matches at 7 bases. Germline-derived CDR1 and CDR2 are DFQATT and SNEGSKA (reference sequence). V gave up 4 bases and J gave up 3 bases; unmatched junction bases: 8. The CDR3 is 14 amino acids.

This chain joins TRBV6-4 and TRBJ2-3; D unclear. Trimming removed 3 bases at V and 5 bases at J, with 6 bases between. The length of the CDR3 is 12 residues. CDR1 is MRHNA and CDR2 is SNTAGT in the germline V gene. The DNA for the CDR3 is TGTGCCAGCAGTGATGGTGTAGATACGCAGTATTTT. This encodes CASSDGVDTQYF.

This clonotype came up many times. The CDR3 coding sequence is TGCGCCAGCAGCTTGGCACTAGCCAGCCAAGAGACCCAGTACTTC. Amino acid sequence: CASSLALASQETQYF. The V and J genes are TRBV5-1 and TRBJ2-5; a possible D gene is TRBD2 (6 bases). This CDR3 is built from 15 residues. CDR1 and CDR2 from the germline V gene are SGHRS and YFSETQ. V lost 0 bases and J lost 1, with 10 bases in between.

Concerning this clonotype itself: A read error is possible here, since a much larger clone lies one base away. CDR3 sequence reads: CASSLGRELDTEAFF. CDR3 bases: TGCGCCAGCAGCTTGGGCAGGGAGCTAGACACTGAAGCTTTCTTT. The genes are TRBV5-1 and TRBJ1-1; tentatively, D is TRBD1 (5 bases). Germline lookup yields CDR1 SGHRS and CDR2 YFSETQ. The CDR3 runs 15 residues. V dropped 0 bases and J dropped 3 bases, with 12 bases sitting between them. The complete variable domain, with remaining parts taken from reference TRBV5-1 and TRBJ1-1, reads KAGVTQTPRYLIKTRGQQVTLSCSPISGHRSVSWYQQTPGQGLQFLFEYFSETQRNKGNFPGRFSGRQFSNSRSEMNVSTLELGDSALYLCASSLGRELDTEAFFGQGTRLTVV.

This clonotype was counted only a few times. CDR3 amino acids: CASLRTDESGANVLTF. The DNA for the CDR3 is TGTGCCAGCTTGAGGACAGATGAATCTGGGGCCAACGTCCTGACTTTC. The chain combines TRBV28 with TRBJ2-6, with a tentative D call TRBD1 (6 bases). Germline lookup yields CDR1 MDHEN and CDR2 SYDVKM. With 8 bases removed from V and 1 base from J, the gap between germline ends came to 15 bases. This CDR3 is 16 amino acids long.

In this sample, this clonotype turned up many times. V usage is TRBV5-1 and J usage is TRBJ1-1; no definite D call. Germline CDR1 and CDR2: SGHRS and YFSETQ. The CDR3 is 14 amino acids. V was trimmed by 0 bases and J by 2 bases, leaving 8 bases between them. CDR3 in DNA: TGCGCCAGCAGCTTGGTCGCCGAAAACACTGAAGCTTTCTTT. Encoded protein: CASSLVAENTEAFF.

In nucleotides, the CDR3 is TGTGCCAGCACCCCTCTGGGAACAGTTGGAAACACCATATATTTT. This encodes CASTPLGTVGNTIYF. The chain uses TRBV28 and TRBJ1-3; D is ambiguous. The length of the CDR3 is 15 residues. CDR1 and CDR2 from the germline V gene are MDHEN and SYDVKM. Trimming pared 7 bases from V and 3 bases from J, leaving 16 bases between.

The genes are TRBV11-2 and TRBJ2-3; tentative D call: TRBD2 (5 bases). Germline CDR1 and CDR2: SGHAT and FQNNGV. Between the trimmed V and J ends, which lost 1 base and 1 base, there was a span of 9 bases. The length of the CDR3 is 15 residues. The CDR3 DNA reads TGTGCCAGCAGCTTAGGGACTTTGGGCACAGATACGCAGTATTTT. Translation: CASSLGTLGTDTQYF.

This clonotype has at least ten counts. The chain recombines TRBV28 with TRBJ2-7, with D possibly called TRBD1 or TRBD2 (5 bases each). The CDR3 runs to 13 residues. Deletions cut 9 bases from V and 6 bases from J, with 18 bases between. The germline gives CDR1 MDHEN, CDR2 SYDVKM. In nucleotides, the CDR3 is TGTGCCAGTTACGGGACCTCCCCAATCGAGCAGTACTTC. Protein sequence: CASYGTSPIEQYF.

This clonotype came up a few times. The chain carries TRBV20-1 and TRBJ2-3; no clear D gene. Germline V gene sequence: CDR1 DFQATT, CDR2 SNEGSKA (reference sequence). V lost 3 bases, J lost 4 bases, and 14 bases lay in between. CDR3 length: 14 residues. The CDR3 reads CSASRPREADTQYF. Here the CDR3 DNA reads TGCAGTGCTAGTAGGCCGCGAGAGGCAGATACGCAGTATTTT.

This clonotype was counted at least ten times. The gene calls are TRBV10-1 and TRBJ2-7, with D tentatively TRBD1 (6 bases). This CDR3 region has 13 residues. The germline CDR1 and CDR2 sequences are WNHNN and SYGVQD (reference sequence). The V end was cut by 6 bases, the J end by 3 bases, with 12 bases between. CDR3 sequence (DNA): TGCGCCAGCAGATTCCGGGACATCTACGAGCAGTACTTC. It specifies CASRFRDIYEQYF.

Comment on this clonotype: This could be a read error, since a much larger clone is one nucleotide away. The chain links TRBV11-2 to TRBJ2-7; no firm D call. Trimming cost V 5 bases and J 5 bases, with 7 bases left between them. From germline, CDR1 is SGHAT and CDR2 FQNNGV. The length of the CDR3 is 11 residues. CDR3 residues: CASSPYHEQYF. The CDR3 DNA sequence: TGTGCCAGCAGCCCCTACCACGAGCAGTACTTC.

V is TRBV29-1 and J is TRBJ2-7; D perhaps matches TRBD2 (7 bases). Trimming took off 6 bases at V and 5 bases at J, with 17 bases between the two ends. CDR3 length equals 13 residues. Germline V CDR1 and CDR2: SQVTM, ANQGSEA. CDR3 DNA: TGCAGCGTAGAGGGGGGGCTCCTGAACGAGCAGTACTTC. Translating it yields CSVEGGLLNEQYF.

The V gene is TRBV29-1, the J gene TRBJ2-5; possible D gene TRBD2, 6 bases. The germline gives CDR1 SQVTM, CDR2 ANQGSEA. Trimming took 8 bases from V and 2 from J, leaving 24 bases between them. This CDR3 has 16 amino acids. The CDR3 loop is CSHGSRGGGGQETQYF. The DNA of the CDR3 is TGCAGCCATGGATCTCGTGGGGGAGGAGGACAAGAGACCCAGTACTTC.